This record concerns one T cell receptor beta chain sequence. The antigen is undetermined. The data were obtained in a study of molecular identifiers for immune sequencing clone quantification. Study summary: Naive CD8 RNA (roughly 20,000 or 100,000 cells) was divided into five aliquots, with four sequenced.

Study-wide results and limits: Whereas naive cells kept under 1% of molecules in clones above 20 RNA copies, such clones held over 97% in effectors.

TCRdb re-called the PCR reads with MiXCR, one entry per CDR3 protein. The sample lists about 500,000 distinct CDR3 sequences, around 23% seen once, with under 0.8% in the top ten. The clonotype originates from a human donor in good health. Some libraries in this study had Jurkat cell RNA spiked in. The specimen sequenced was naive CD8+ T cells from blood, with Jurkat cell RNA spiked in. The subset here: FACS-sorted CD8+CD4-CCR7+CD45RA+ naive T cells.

DNA for the CDR3: TGTGCCAGCAGTTTTAATTCCTTCTACGAGACCCAGTACTTC. Translating gives CASSFNSFYETQYF. The chain joins TRBV12-3 or TRBV12-4 to TRBJ2-5; D not resolved. The CDR3 contains 14 residues. Trimming took 3 bases from V and 5 from J, leaving 13 bases between them.